This note documents a single T cell receptor beta chain sequence. This sample was taken from a study of CD8+CD57+ T cells in acquired aplastic anemia. At the level of the study: Sorted CD4+ and CD8+ cells yielded roughly 3.5 ug of DNA on average.

This CDR3 is built from 13 residues. CDR1 DFQATT and CDR2 SNEGSKA come from the germline V gene (reference sequence). Trimming pared 1 base from V and 6 bases from J, leaving 13 bases between. Profiles of TCR beta VDJ and CDR3 were generated from a genomic DNA template. TCRdb re-called the reads with MiXCR, one entry per CDR3 protein. The sample contains about 180,000 distinct CDR3 sequences, 35% to 50% of which appear only once. The TCR originated in a human donor in good health. The rearrangement joins TRBV20-1 to TRBJ2-7, with a possible D match to TRBD2 (6 bases). The sequencing sample was made of sorted CD4+, CD8+, or CD8+CD57+ T cells (not recorded which) from PBMCs. For the CDR3, the DNA is TGCAGTGCTAGAGTACCCGGAGGGGTCGAGCAGTACTTC. It codes for CSARVPGGVEQYF.